The table lists the clone carrying this T cell receptor (beta chain) with a few counts. The antigen remains unidentified. These data originate in a study of cytomegalovirus exposure and HLA in healthy donors. Findings and limits, study-wide: Prediction of most subjects' HLA-A and HLA-B alleles by TCR beta sequences was reportedly accurate. TRBV6-2, TRBV6-3 and some other V segments were unresolvable in 87-base-pair reads.

This PCR relied on a set of 60 Vbeta primers and 13 Jbeta primers. Profiled with immunoSEQ multiplex PCR; TCRdb holds only in-frame clones, not every one. The sample contains 150,000 to 200,000 clones, 77% of which appear only once. The CDR3 loop spans 13 amino acids. Trimming cost V 0 bases and J 5 bases, with 10 bases left between them. Germline CDR1 reads GTSNPN; CDR2 reads SVGIG (reference sequence). Sequenced material: PBMCs. The rearrangement uses TRBV30 and TRBJ2-5; maybe TRBD2 (6 bases). This receptor was taken from a woman in her twenties or thirties in good health and CMV-seropositive. The CDR3 coding sequence is TGTGCCTGGAGTGTAGGCGGGAAGGAGACCCAGTACTTC. Its protein product is CAWSVGGKETQYF.